This T cell receptor (beta chain) was documented in a study of T-cell memory formation after mild COVID-19. The germline gives CDR1 DFQATT, CDR2 SNEGSKA (reference sequence). Trimming removed 2 bases at V and 5 bases at J, with 15 bases between. There are 14 residues in the CDR3. With constant-segment primers, 5'RACE yielded cDNA libraries of TCR alpha and TCR beta that carried sample barcodes and UMIs. TCRdb reanalysed the 5' RACE reads using MiXCR and keeps one entry per CDR3 protein. The table has 400,000 to 550,000 distinct CDR3 sequences, 20% to 30% seen once. J is TRBJ1-2 and V is TRBV20-1; perhaps TRBD1 as D (5 bases). This sequence originates from an adult woman who had mild COVID-19 (a few samples of this study predate the infection). Cell type and time point are not known. Sequenced material: PBMCs or a T cell subset sorted from them (not recorded which). The CDR3 protein is CSARNTNPGYGYTF. The DNA of the CDR3 is TGCAGTGCTAGAAATACGAACCCAGGGTATGGCTACACCTTC.